A single count supports the clone carrying this TCR beta chain. Antigen unknown. Among the 120 or so subjects of the validation cohort, separate from the roughly 600-subject first cohort, were the donors. The entry originates in a study of cytomegalovirus exposure and HLA in healthy donors. Produced via immunoSEQ multiplex PCR; TCRdb's table is partial and in-frame only. The sample records some 38,000 clones, approximately 92% being singletons. The germline V gene has CDR1 SGHDN and CDR2 FVKESK. V was cut by 0 bases and J by 6 bases, with 7 bases left in between. This CDR3 has 13 amino acids. Points from the study as a whole: The dataset shows that most TCR sequences were rare, while some public TCRs occurred in many donors. In vitro work confirmed that three CMV-associated chains recognize CMV antigens. Cytomegalovirus-associated status was assigned to 164 TCR beta chains.

This TCR derives from a man aged 18 to 30 in good health and CMV-seronegative. The J gene is TRBJ2-3, the V gene TRBV14; D not certain. Sequencing used PBMCs. The CDR3, as DNA: TGTGCCAGCAGCCAAGATATCCCGGATACGCAGTATTTT. Translated: CASSQDIPDTQYF.